This record concerns one TCR beta chain sequence. Cohort assignment relied on participant-reported clinical history. Profiling relied on immunoSEQ multiplex PCR, and the TCRdb table lists in-frame clones only, not all of them. The sample has about 480,000 clones, about 85% seen once. The record originates from a study of blood T cell repertoires in COVID-19. Study-wide context: Collection of acute and convalescent COVID-19 samples took place in the United States, Italy and Spain.

This CDR3 is built from 14 residues. V lost 0 bases and J 5 bases, leaving 11 bases between the germline ends. Germline lookup yields CDR1 SGHNT and CDR2 YYREEE (reference sequence). The source material was PBMCs or T cells enriched from blood (not recorded which). The clonotype originates from an older woman who had recovered from COVID-19. The rearrangement uses TRBV5-4 and TRBJ2-5, with D perhaps matching TRBD2 (5 bases). The chain's CDR3 is CASSLGGFGETQYF. CDR3 coding DNA: TGTGCCAGCAGCTTGGGAGGGTTCGGGGAGACCCAGTACTTC.